One sample yielded the 21 T cell receptor beta chains listed below, sequenced in a study of blood T cells in healthy people across ages. Next came a second PCR, run for roughly 6 to 11 cycles, which used a sample-barcoded 5' primer along with a J-beta primer mix. TCRdb reanalysed the 5' RACE reads using MiXCR and keeps one entry per CDR3 protein. This sample has around 1,000,000 distinct CDR3 sequences, with almost 25% found just once. This sample also appeared in a second study, on T cells of mothers and their children.

Sequencing input: blood. The receptors shown here come from a girl between 2 and 10 years old in good health.

This chain links TRBV5-1 with TRBJ2-5; D is unclear. There are 14 residues in the CDR3. CDR1 and CDR2 from the germline V gene are SGHRS and YFSETQ. The V gene lost 4 bases and the J gene lost 1 base, with 11 bases spanning the gap. CDR3 bases: TGCGCCAGCAGCCATCAATCCTCCCAAGAGACCCAGTACTTC. Amino acid sequence: CASSHQSSQETQYF.

About this clonotype: Just one base apart from a much larger clone, this may be a read error. The V gene is TRBV7-3, the J gene TRBJ2-7; D is uncertain. Germline loops: CDR1 SGHTA, CDR2 FQGTGA. This CDR3 region has 13 residues. The CDR3 DNA is TGTGCCAGCAGCGAAGCCCCCTCCTACGGGCAGTACTTC. Its translation is CASSEAPSYGQYF.

The chain recombines TRBV28 with TRBJ1-1; a weak D match, TRBD1 (6 bases). The CDR3 totals 18 residues. V lost 3 bases to trimming and J lost 0 bases, with 20 bases between them. Germline V gene sequence: CDR1 MDHEN, CDR2 SYDVKM. DNA for the CDR3: TGTGCCAGCAGTTTGTCAGTTAGGAGGGGGAATCTGAACACTGAAGCTTTCTTT. Protein: CASSLSVRRGNLNTEAFF.

The rearrangement joins TRBV24-1 to TRBJ2-3; D possibly corresponds to TRBD1 (5 bases). Germline loops: CDR1 KGHDR, CDR2 SFDVKD. V was trimmed by 2 bases and J by 3 bases, leaving 8 bases between them. The CDR3 sequence is 14 residues long. The CDR3 DNA follows: TGTGCCACCAGTGATTCGGACACGACAGATACGCAGTATTTT. This encodes CATSDSDTTDTQYF.

Comment on this clonotype: Because it lacks the conserved phenylalanine or tryptophan at the end, this CDR3 is likely a read error. The rearrangement uses TRBV5-5 and TRBJ2-1, with unresolved D. This CDR3 region has 11 residues. Germline V gene sequence: CDR1 SGHKS, CDR2 YYEKEE (reference sequence). Trimming shortened V by 4 bases and J by 5 bases, and 4 bases separated the two germline ends. The CDR3 DNA is TGTGCCAGCAGCCCACACAATGAGCAGTTCCTC. This codes for CASSPHNEQFL.

This clonotype was counted a few times. The CDR3 here is CASSPGVGLAGGPTDTQYF. As DNA, the CDR3 is TGTGCCAGCAGCCCCGGCGTCGGTCTAGCGGGGGGGCCCACAGATACGCAGTATTTT. The chain couples TRBV11-2 to TRBJ2-3; the match to TRBD2 covers 12 bases. The V and J ends lost 5 bases and 2 bases, in that order; junction bases with no gene match: 14. The germline V gene has CDR1 SGHAT and CDR2 FQNNGV. The CDR3 length is 19 residues.

The sample holds a few counts of this clonotype. The CDR3 is CASSLAFSPAGVQETQYF. As DNA, the CDR3 is TGTGCCAGCAGCTTAGCCTTCTCGCCGGCGGGGGTACAAGAGACCCAGTACTTC. The rearrangement uses TRBV7-8 and TRBJ2-5; 7 bases agree with TRBD2. The germline CDR1 and CDR2 sequences are SGHVS and FQNEAQ. The V gene end was trimmed by 0 bases and the J gene end by 2 bases; junction bases not matched to a gene: 12. The CDR3 loop spans 18 amino acids.

The chain uses TRBV7-2 and TRBJ2-1, with D tentatively TRBD2 (6 bases). The V end lost 4 bases, the J end lost 0 bases, and 13 bases lay between the germline ends. CDR1 SGHTA and CDR2 FQGNSA come from the germline V gene. The CDR3 has 16 amino acids. CDR3 nucleotides: TGTGCCAGCAGCTCATGGGGAGGACACTCCTACAATGAGCAGTTCTTC. Its protein is CASSSWGGHSYNEQFF.

This clonotype was detected a few times. This rearrangement joins TRBV12-3 or TRBV12-4 to TRBJ1-6; a weak D match, TRBD1 (6 bases). This CDR3 comprises 15 residues. The V end lost 3 bases, the J end lost 7 bases, and 13 bases lay between the germline ends. DNA of the CDR3: TGTGCCAGCAGTTTGGAGGGGGGCCCCAATTCACCCCTCCACTTT. This sequence encodes CASSLEGGPNSPLHF.

The V gene is TRBV9, the J gene TRBJ1-2, with 11 bases identical to TRBD1. Germline assignment: CDR1 SGDLS and CDR2 YYNGEE. The length of the CDR3 is 16 residues. V gave up 4 bases and J gave up 0 bases; unmatched junction bases: 5. The CDR3 DNA follows: TGTGCCAGCAGCCCCCGGACAGGGGGCTCTAACTATGGCTACACCTTC. This translates into CASSPRTGGSNYGYTF.

This clonotype came up a few times. J is TRBJ2-1 and V is TRBV2; no clear D gene. Germline-derived CDR1 and CDR2 are SNHLY and FYNNEI. CDR3 size: 13 residues. Trimming cost V 6 bases and J 7 bases, with 13 bases left between them. The CDR3 DNA follows: TGTGCCAGCAGGGATACGGGTGGGAATGAGCAGTTCTTC. It specifies CASRDTGGNEQFF.

This chain uses TRBV20-1 with TRBJ2-7; D perhaps matches TRBD2 (5 bases). The CDR3 sequence is 13 residues long. The germline CDR1 and CDR2 sequences are DFQATT and SNEGSKA (reference sequence). V lost 7 bases to trimming and J lost 6 bases, with 19 bases between them. The CDR3 region is CSGSDSLALEQYF. The CDR3 DNA is TGCAGTGGCTCGGATTCCCTAGCCCTCGAGCAGTACTTC.

This clonotype was seen more than once but under ten times. An end of the junction does not agree with germline; a read error may underlie this. The V and J genes are TRBV12-3 or TRBV12-4 and TRBJ2-5; 7 bases are shared with TRBD2. The CDR3 consists of 13 residues. CDR3 coding DNA: TGTGCCAGCAGTTTAGGGAGGGAGGGAGTGAGGTTCTTC. The encoded protein is CASSLGREGVRFF.

The V gene is TRBV7-2, the J gene TRBJ1-5; D is unresolved. V lost 2 bases and J lost 3, with 8 bases in between. There are 14 residues in the CDR3. Germline V gives CDR1 SGHTA, CDR2 FQGNSA. The CDR3 nucleotides are TGTGCCAGCAGCTTATCGGGAAACAATCAGCCCCAGCATTTT. Encoded protein: CASSLSGNNQPQHF. The whole variable domain, remainder taken from reference TRBV7-2 and TRBJ1-5, is GAGVSQSPSNKVTEKGKDVELRCDPISGHTALYWYRQSLGQGLEFLIYFQGNSAPDKSGLPSDRFSAERTGGSVSTLTIQRTQQEDSAVYLCASSLSGNNQPQHFGDGTRLSIL.

The chain recombines TRBV15 with TRBJ2-1; no reliable D call. V gave up 0 bases and J gave up 6 bases, with 9 bases separating them. The CDR3 contains 14 residues. Germline CDR1 is LNHNV and CDR2 is YYDKDF (reference sequence). The CDR3 nucleotides are TGTGCCACCAGCAGAGAGCCCTCGGGCAATGAGCAGTTCTTC. Translated: CATSREPSGNEQFF.

The chain employs TRBV3-1 and TRBJ2-7, with 8 bases fitting TRBD2. There are 16 residues in the CDR3. The junction had 8 bases not matched to a gene; V was cut back by 1 base and J by 3 bases. The germline V gene encodes CDR1 LGHDT and CDR2 YNNKEL (reference sequence). The CDR3 coding sequence is TGTGCCAGCAGCCAAGGGGACGGGAGGGCCCTCTACGAGCAGTACTTC. Amino acids: CASSQGDGRALYEQYF.

This clonotype was detected ten times or more. The chain carries TRBV3-1 and TRBJ2-3, with TRBD2 matching over 13 bases. V dropped 6 bases and J dropped 6; count of bases not matched to a gene: 6. The CDR3 has 15 residues. In germline, CDR1 is LGHDT, CDR2 YNNKEL (reference sequence). CDR3 in amino acids: CASSPGTSGADTQYF. The DNA of the CDR3 is TGTGCCAGCAGTCCCGGGACTAGCGGGGCGGATACGCAGTATTTT.

The V gene is TRBV6-2 or TRBV6-3, the J gene TRBJ2-1; D remains ambiguous. Between the trimmed V and J ends, which lost 4 bases and 4 bases, there was a span of 14 bases. The CDR3 contains 15 residues. Looked up from germline, CDR1 is MNHEY and CDR2 is SVGEGT. Written as DNA, the CDR3 is TGTGCCAGCAGTTCTAAGGAGACCGCGTACAATGAGCAGTTCTTC. It yields the protein CASSSKETAYNEQFF.

The chain couples TRBV7-8 to TRBJ2-5; D might be TRBD1 (5 bases). The CDR3 runs 20 residues. The ends were cut back, 5 bases at V and 1 base at J, with 29 bases in the middle. Germline CDR1 and CDR2: SGHVS and FQNEAQ. The CDR3 here is CASSPRGQTRIQILQETQYF. The CDR3 nucleotides are TGTGCCAGCAGCCCAAGGGGCCAAACTCGAATACAGATACTCCAAGAGACCCAGTACTTC.

The CDR3 loop is CSARDLAGGTDTQYF. CDR3 nucleotides: TGCAGTGCTAGAGATCTAGCGGGAGGGACAGATACGCAGTATTTT. The chain carries TRBV20-1 and TRBJ2-3, with TRBD2 matching over 12 bases. Trimming at V came to 0 bases and at J to 3 bases, leaving 1 base not matched to a gene. Germline V gene data show CDR1 as DFQATT and CDR2 as SNEGSKA (reference sequence). The CDR3 has 15 amino acids.

This clonotype was detected a few times. The chain joins TRBV6-5 to TRBJ2-2, with D hard to call. The V gene lost 7 bases and the J gene lost 6 bases, with 9 bases spanning the gap. Germline loops: CDR1 MNHEY, CDR2 SVGAGI. CDR3 size: 12 residues. The CDR3, as DNA: TGTGCCAGCACGTCCAAGTCCGGGGAGCTGTTTTTT. Translated: CASTSKSGELFF.